Below are 14 T cell receptor beta chains sequenced from a single sample in a study of blood T cell repertoires in COVID-19. Data came from immunoSEQ multiplex PCR; TCRdb stores just in-frame clones and leaves some out. The sample includes roughly 30,000 clones, more than 80% of them seen just once. The sequencing sample was made of peripheral blood. The receptor source for this set is a human donor in a cohort sampled during active COVID-19.

This clone was observed a few times. The chain recombines TRBV7-8 with TRBJ2-7; perhaps TRBD1 as D (6 bases). The CDR3 contains 14 residues. CDR1 and CDR2 (germline): SGHVS, FQNEAQ. V was cut by 4 bases and J by 6 bases, with 16 bases left in between. The CDR3 loop reads CASSSGQPGGEQYF. DNA for the CDR3: TGTGCCAGCAGCTCCGGACAGCCTGGGGGCGAGCAGTACTTC. The full variable domain, rest sourced from reference TRBV7-8 and TRBJ2-7, is GAGVSQSPRYKVAKRGQDVALRCDPISGHVSLFWYQQALGQGPEFLTYFQNEAQLDKSGLPSDRFFAERPEGSVSTLKIQRTQQEDSAVYLCASSSGQPGGEQYFGPGTRLTVT.

The rearrangement links TRBV7-2 to TRBJ2-3, with TRBD2 as a possible D gene (7 bases). This CDR3 region has 13 residues. Trimming took off 8 bases at V and 3 bases at J, with 12 bases between the two ends. Germline loops: CDR1 SGHTA, CDR2 FQGNSA. For the CDR3, the DNA is TGTGCCAGCGGGGGGGCGTGGACAGATACGCAGTATTTT. Amino acid sequence: CASGGAWTDTQYF.

The chain's CDR3 is CASSQDRGQPQHF. CDR3 sequence (DNA): TGTGCCAGCAGCCAGGACAGGGGACAGCCCCAGCATTTT. J is TRBJ1-5 and V is TRBV7-3; TRBD1 aligns across 9 bases. The V segment lost 5 bases and the J segment 7 bases; nucleotides outside the gene matches: 3. Per the germline V gene, CDR1 is SGHTA and CDR2 is FQGTGA. The CDR3 extends over 13 amino acids.

DNA of the CDR3: TGTGCCAGCAGTCGGACAGGTTCCTACGAGCAGTACTTC. Residues: CASSRTGSYEQYF. The V and J genes are TRBV6-2 or TRBV6-3 and TRBJ2-7, with 7 positions matching TRBD1. Trimming removed 5 bases from V and 1 base from J; junction bases left unmatched: 2. Germline lookup yields CDR1 MNHEY and CDR2 SVGEGT. CDR3 length equals 13 residues.

CDR3 coding DNA: TGTGCCAGCAGCCCCTACACGGGGTTACAAGAGACCCAGTACTTC. Its protein product is CASSPYTGLQETQYF. This rearrangement joins TRBV9 to TRBJ2-5; tentative D call: TRBD2 (5 bases). The CDR3 has 15 residues. Germline CDR1 reads SGDLS; CDR2 reads YYNGEE. Deletions cut 4 bases from V and 2 bases from J, with 15 bases between.

This clone came up once. The chain couples TRBV19 to TRBJ1-2, with 10 nucleotides matching TRBD1. This CDR3 is 16 amino acids long. V dropped 4 bases and J dropped 2; count of bases not matched to a gene: 7. Germline CDR1 and CDR2: LNHDA and SQIVND (reference sequence). In nucleotides, the CDR3 is TGTGCCAGTAGTACGGTCCGGGGACAGGGGAACTATGGCTACACCTTC. Its translation is CASSTVRGQGNYGYTF. Complete variable domain (other parts from reference TRBV19 and TRBJ1-2): DGGITQSPKYLFRKEGQNVTLSCEQNLNHDAMYWYRQDPGQGLRLIYYSQIVNDFQKGDIAEGYSVSREKKESFPLTVTSAQKNPTAFYLCASSTVRGQGNYGYTFGSGTRLTVV.

For the CDR3, the DNA is TGTGCCAGCAGTCGACCAGCGAGAACCGGAAACACCATATATTTT. This gives the protein CASSRPARTGNTIYF. This chain uses TRBV6-2 or TRBV6-3 with TRBJ1-3; D is ambiguous. This CDR3 spans 15 amino acids. V was shortened by 5 bases and J by 4 bases, with 15 bases between the two germline ends. The germline V gene encodes CDR1 MNHEY and CDR2 SVGEGT.

V is TRBV30 and J is TRBJ2-5; the D gene is possibly TRBD1 (6 bases). V lost 1 base and J 4 bases, leaving 16 bases between the germline ends. CDR1 GTSNPN and CDR2 SVGIG come from the germline V gene (reference sequence). The CDR3 spans 15 residues. CDR3 coding DNA: TGTGCCTGGAGTGAACAGGGTTTCCGCCGAGAGACCCAGTACTTC. Translation: CAWSEQGFRRETQYF.

This chain links TRBV7-9 with TRBJ1-4; the D gene is possibly TRBD1 (5 bases). V shed 1 base and J shed 7 bases, with 16 bases lying between them. Germline V gene data show CDR1 as SEHNR and CDR2 as FQNEAQ (reference sequence). CDR3 length: 16 residues. The CDR3 sequence is CASSLGGTEFGEKLFF. The CDR3 nucleotides read TGTGCCAGCAGCTTAGGCGGGACGGAGTTTGGTGAAAAACTGTTTTTT.

This rearrangement joins TRBV6-2 or TRBV6-3 to TRBJ2-3; D may be TRBD1 (5 bases). Germline CDR1 and CDR2: MNHEY and SVGEGT. The CDR3 consists of 17 residues. Trimming shortened V by 3 bases and J by 0 bases, and 16 bases separated the two germline ends. The chain's CDR3 is CASSYNTGPTSTDTQYF. The CDR3 DNA is TGTGCCAGCAGTTATAATACAGGTCCGACGAGCACAGATACGCAGTATTTT.

V gene TRBV7-2 combines with J gene TRBJ2-7; TRBD1 is a possible D gene (5 bases). The CDR3 totals 14 residues. The V end lost 2 bases, the J end lost 7 bases, and 15 bases lay between the germline ends. The germline V gene encodes CDR1 SGHTA and CDR2 FQGNSA. CDR3 in DNA: TGTGCCAGCAGCTTAAATACAGGTGGATATGAGCAGTACTTC. This sequence encodes CASSLNTGGYEQYF.

J is TRBJ1-2 and V is TRBV3-1 (or the pseudogene TRBV3-2), with TRBD1 identical over 10 bases. The CDR3 length is 17 residues. Germline lookup yields CDR1 LGHDT and CDR2 YNNKEL (reference sequence). V lost 3 bases and J lost 4; bases outside the gene matches: 11. For the CDR3, the DNA is TGTGCCAGCAGCCACGGGGGGGCGGGACAGGGGTCCTATGGCTACACCTTC. Amino acid sequence: CASSHGGAGQGSYGYTF.

This sequence joins TRBV10-3 and TRBJ1-6; possibly TRBD1 for D (6 bases). CDR3 size: 17 residues. CDR1 and CDR2 from the germline V gene are ENHRY and SYGVKD. The V gene lost 10 bases and the J gene lost 0 bases, with 19 bases spanning the gap. CDR3 sequence (DNA): TGTGCCACCCGGGACACTCAATTGAGCTCCTATAATTCACCCCTCCACTTT. It codes for CATRDTQLSSYNSPLHF.

V usage is TRBV3-1 (or the pseudogene TRBV3-2) and J usage is TRBJ2-3; possible D gene TRBD2, 5 bases. The germline V and J ends were trimmed by 0 bases and 3 bases, with 7 bases remaining between them. CDR3 size: 14 residues. In germline, CDR1 is LGHDT, CDR2 YNNKEL (reference sequence). CDR3 residues: CASSQDTGTDTQYF. The CDR3 bases are TGTGCCAGCAGCCAAGATACGGGGACAGATACGCAGTATTTT.